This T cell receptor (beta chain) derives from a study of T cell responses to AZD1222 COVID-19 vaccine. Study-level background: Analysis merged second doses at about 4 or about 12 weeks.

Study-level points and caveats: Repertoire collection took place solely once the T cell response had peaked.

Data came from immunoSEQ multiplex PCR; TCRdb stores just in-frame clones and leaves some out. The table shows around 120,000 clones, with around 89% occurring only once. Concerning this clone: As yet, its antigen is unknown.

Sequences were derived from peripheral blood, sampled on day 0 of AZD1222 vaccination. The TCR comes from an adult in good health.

The CDR3 sequence is CASSPRDRGRGDSPLHF. CDR3 sequence (DNA): TGTGCCAGCTCACCACGGGACAGGGGACGTGGAGATTCACCCCTCCACTTT. J is TRBJ1-6 and V is TRBV18; 10 nucleotides agree with TRBD1. V shed 1 base, J shed 8 bases, and the junction held 8 bases outside the gene matches. CDR1 KGHSH and CDR2 LQKENI come from the germline V gene. The CDR3 consists of 17 residues.